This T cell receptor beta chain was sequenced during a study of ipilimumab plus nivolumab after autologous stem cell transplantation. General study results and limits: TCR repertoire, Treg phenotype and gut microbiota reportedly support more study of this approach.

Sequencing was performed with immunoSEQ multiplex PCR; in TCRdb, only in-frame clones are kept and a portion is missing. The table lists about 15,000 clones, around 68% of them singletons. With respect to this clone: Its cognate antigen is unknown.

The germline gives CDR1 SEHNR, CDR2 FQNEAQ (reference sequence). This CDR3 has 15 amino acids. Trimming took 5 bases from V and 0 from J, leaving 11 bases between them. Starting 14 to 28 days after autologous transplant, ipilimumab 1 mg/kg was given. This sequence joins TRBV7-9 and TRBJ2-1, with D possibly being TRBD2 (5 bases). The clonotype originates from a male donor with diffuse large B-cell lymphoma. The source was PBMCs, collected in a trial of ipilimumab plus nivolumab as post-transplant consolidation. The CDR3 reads CASSISVLSYNEQFF. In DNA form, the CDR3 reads TGTGCCAGCAGCATTAGCGTCCTCTCCTACAATGAGCAGTTCTTC.